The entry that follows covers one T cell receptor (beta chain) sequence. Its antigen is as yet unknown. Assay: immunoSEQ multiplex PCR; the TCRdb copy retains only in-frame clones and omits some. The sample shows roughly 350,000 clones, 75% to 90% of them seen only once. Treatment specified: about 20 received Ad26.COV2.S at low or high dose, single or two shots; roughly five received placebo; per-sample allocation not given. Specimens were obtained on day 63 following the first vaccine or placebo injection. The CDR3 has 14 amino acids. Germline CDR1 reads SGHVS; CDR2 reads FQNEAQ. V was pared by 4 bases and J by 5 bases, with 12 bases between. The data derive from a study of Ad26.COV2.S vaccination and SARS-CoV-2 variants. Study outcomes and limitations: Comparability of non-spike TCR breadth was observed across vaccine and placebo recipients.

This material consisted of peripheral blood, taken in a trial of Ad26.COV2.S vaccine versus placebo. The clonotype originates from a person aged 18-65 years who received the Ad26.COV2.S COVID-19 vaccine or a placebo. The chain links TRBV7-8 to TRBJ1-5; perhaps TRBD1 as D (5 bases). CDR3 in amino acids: CASSSGRRDQPQHF. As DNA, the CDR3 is TGTGCCAGCAGCTCAGGGAGACGCGATCAGCCCCAGCATTTT.